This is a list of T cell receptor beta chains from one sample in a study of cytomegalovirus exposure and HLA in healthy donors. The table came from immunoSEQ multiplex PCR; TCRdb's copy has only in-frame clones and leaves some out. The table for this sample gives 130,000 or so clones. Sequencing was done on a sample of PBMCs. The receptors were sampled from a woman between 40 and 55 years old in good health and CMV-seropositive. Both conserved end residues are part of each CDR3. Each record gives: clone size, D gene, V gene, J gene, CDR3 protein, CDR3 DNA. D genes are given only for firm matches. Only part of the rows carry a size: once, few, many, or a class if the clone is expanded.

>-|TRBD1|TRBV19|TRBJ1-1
CATSEGQGKMNTEAFF
TGTGCCACCTCCGAAGGACAGGGAAAAATGAACACTGAAGCTTTCTTT
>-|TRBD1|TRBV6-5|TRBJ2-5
CASRLTGGGGETQYF
TGTGCCAGCCGACTGACAGGGGGTGGAGGAGAGACCCAGTACTTC
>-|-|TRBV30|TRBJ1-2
CAWSVGEFNYGYTF
TGTGCCTGGAGTGTAGGGGAATTTAACTATGGCTACACCTTC
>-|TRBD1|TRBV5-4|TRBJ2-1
CASSTPRDRFYNEQFF
TGTGCCAGCAGCACCCCCCGGGACAGGTTTTACAATGAGCAGTTCTTC
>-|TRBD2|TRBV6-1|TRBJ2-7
CASSEWASGSYEQYF
TGTGCCAGCAGTGAATGGGCTAGCGGCTCCTACGAGCAGTACTTC
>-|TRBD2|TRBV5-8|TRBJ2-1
CASSLGVVAGFNEQFF
TGTGCCAGCAGCTTAGGGGTGGTAGCGGGATTTAATGAGCAGTTCTTC
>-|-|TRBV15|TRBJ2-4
CATSRDLTGAKNIQYF
TGTGCCACCAGCAGAGATCTGACAGGAGCCAAAAACATTCAGTACTTC
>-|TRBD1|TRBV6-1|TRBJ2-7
CASSGTVYEQYF
TGTGCCAGCAGCGGGACAGTCTACGAGCAGTACTTC
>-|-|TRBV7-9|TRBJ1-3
CAWVREGGNTIYF
TGTGCCTGGGTCAGGGAAGGTGGAAACACCATATATTTT
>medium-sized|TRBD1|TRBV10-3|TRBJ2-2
CAISELSGTGSNTGELFF
TGTGCCATCAGTGAGTTGTCGGGGACAGGGTCGAACACCGGGGAGCTGTTTTTT
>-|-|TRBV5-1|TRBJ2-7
CASAKRDSPGGYEQYF
TGCGCCAGCGCTAAAAGGGACTCCCCCGGAGGTTACGAGCAGTACTTC
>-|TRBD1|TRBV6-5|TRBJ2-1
CASRRDRDYEQFF
TGTGCCAGCAGGCGGGACAGGGACTATGAGCAGTTCTTC
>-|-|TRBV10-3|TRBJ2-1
CAISEVAGAQFF
TGTGCCATCAGTGAGGTTGCGGGGGCGCAGTTCTTC
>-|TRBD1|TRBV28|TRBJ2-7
CASSLDRGDEQYF
TGTGCCAGCAGTTTAGACAGGGGAGACGAGCAGTACTTC
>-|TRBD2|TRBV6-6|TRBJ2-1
CASRLAGGRNEQFF
TGTGCCAGCAGGCTAGCGGGGGGGAGAAATGAGCAGTTCTTC